The clone carrying this TCR beta chain was picked up a small number of times. What it binds is not known. This sample is part of a study of blood T cells in healthy people across ages. General observations from the study: Long-lived and aged donors differed, with more naive CD4+ cells and higher diversity in the long-lived.

J lost 7 bases, V lost 5 bases, and 6 bases had no gene match. This CDR3 spans 14 amino acids. Germline V lookup: CDR1 SEHNR, CDR2 FQNEAQ (reference sequence). Through a sample-barcoded 5' primer and a J-beta primer mix, a second PCR was run for roughly 7 to 12 cycles. Using its own MiXCR run on the 5' RACE reads, TCRdb lists one record per CDR3 protein. The repertoire holds more than 500,000 distinct CDR3 sequences, with about 28% as singletons. The sample was also reused in another study, on T cells of mothers and their children. From that report: Overlap in related mother-child pairs always slightly exceeded unrelated pairs, never significantly.

The sample taken for sequencing was blood. The TCR sequence derives from a boy aged 2 to 10 in good health. The chain employs TRBV7-9 and TRBJ2-1, with 9 bases lining up with TRBD2. CDR3 residues: CASSQAGGGNEQFF. CDR3 coding DNA: TGTGCCAGCAGCCAAGCGGGGGGTGGAAATGAGCAGTTCTTC. Supplemented by reference TRBV7-9 and TRBJ2-1, the full variable domain reads DTGVSQNPRHKITKRGQNVTFRCDPISEHNRLYWYRQTLGQGPEFLTYFQNEAQLEKSRLLSDRFSAERPKGSFSTLEIQRTEQGDSAMYLCASSQAGGGNEQFFGPGTRLTVL.